This T cell receptor (beta chain) is drawn from a study of blood T cell repertoires in COVID-19 (dated by TCRdb to about 2020). Background on the whole study: Collaborator samples came from the United States, Italy and Spain and covered acute and convalescent phases of COVID-19. A de-identified subject ID, COVID-19 status, age in years and sex were almost always included in the sample metadata. Subjects who had been exposed to COVID-19, were actively infected with it, or had recovered from it provided the deeply sampled blood TCRbeta repertoires that made up the dataset. The material from the prospective study consisted of cDNA or gDNA derived from T cells, B-cell-depleted T cells, or PBMCs. Where HLA class I and class II types were available, the types were taken from metadata supplied by the sample provider, not from assay-based typing. The samples were drawn from two sources: the first 160 participants of the ongoing ImmuneRACE study, and fewer than 1,500 subjects contributed by 6 global collaborators. The repertoires were made available in a free public database intended to serve as a resource for research on the immune response to SARS-CoV-2. Findings and caveats that apply to the study as a whole: Clinical and demographic metadata were provided uncurated, with the amount varying by source and participant.

Turning to this clone: It has no known antigen specificity. No much larger clone exists at a distance of one base, and base qualities are not known.

TCRbeta CDR3 regions were amplified from genomic DNA by means of the immunoSEQ Assay, a bias-controlled multiplex PCR. As for the original processing: The number of nucleated cells in each sample was estimated by amplification of reference gene primers within the assay. To quantify the absolute abundance of each unique TCRbeta CDR3 rearrangement, sequence reads were collapsed and filtered. For each sample, productive Simpson clonality was calculated by taking the square root of Simpson's diversity index across productive rearrangements. The clones in this table, taken by TCRdb from immuneACCESS, are in-frame only. Not every clone is retained; where verified, under half of the shortfall comes from an unresolved V gene, and the cause of the rest is unknown. Clone size and the V and J calls come from that table; the DNA yielded D and trimming. This sample holds 120,000 or so clones; around three quarters were observed only once. Under 10% of the sample is held by the ten biggest clonotypes.

There are 16 amino acids in the CDR3, from cysteine to phenylalanine inclusive. The entry retains the CDR3 DNA only, 48 bases that are in frame from base 1. The collaborating institutions used their own protocols to collect whole blood in K2EDTA tubes. For TCRbeta analysis, collaborators shipped samples in one of three forms: frozen whole blood, isolated PBMCs, or DNA extracted from either of those sample types. The V gene is TRBV21-1 and the J gene is TRBJ1-2. TRBV21-1 represents a pseudogene. The sample consisted of peripheral blood. The receptor comes from a woman aged 60-75 years with acute or convalescent COVID-19. The CDR3 has the sequence CASSKVPPGKCYGYTF. The DNA is as follows: TGTGCCAGCAGCAAAGTCCCCCCGGGGAAATGCTATGGCTACACCTTC.